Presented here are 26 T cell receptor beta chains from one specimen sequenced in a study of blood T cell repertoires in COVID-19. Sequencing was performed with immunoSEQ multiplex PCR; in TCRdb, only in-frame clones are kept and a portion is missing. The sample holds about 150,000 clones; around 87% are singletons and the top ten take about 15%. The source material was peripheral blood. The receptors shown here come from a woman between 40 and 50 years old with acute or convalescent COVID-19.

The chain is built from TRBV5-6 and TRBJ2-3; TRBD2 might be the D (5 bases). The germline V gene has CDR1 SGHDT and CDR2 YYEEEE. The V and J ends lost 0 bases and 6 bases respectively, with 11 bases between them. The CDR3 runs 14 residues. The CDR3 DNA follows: TGTGCCAGCAGCTTGGCCGGGGTAGCGGATACGCAGTATTTT. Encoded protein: CASSLAGVADTQYF.

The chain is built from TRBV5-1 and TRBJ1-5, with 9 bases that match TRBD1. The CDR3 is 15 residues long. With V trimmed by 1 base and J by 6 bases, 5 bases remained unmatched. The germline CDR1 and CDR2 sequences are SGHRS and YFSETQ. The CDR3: CASSLQGQGGQPQHF. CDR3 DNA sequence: TGCGCCAGCAGCTTGCAGGGACAGGGAGGTCAGCCCCAGCATTTT.

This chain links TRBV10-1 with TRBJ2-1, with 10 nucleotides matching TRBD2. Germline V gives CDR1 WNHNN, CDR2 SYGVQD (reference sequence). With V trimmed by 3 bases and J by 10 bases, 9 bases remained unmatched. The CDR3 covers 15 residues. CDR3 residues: CASSDPSGGAEEQFF. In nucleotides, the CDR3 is TGCGCCAGCAGTGATCCCAGCGGGGGGGCCGAAGAGCAGTTCTTC.

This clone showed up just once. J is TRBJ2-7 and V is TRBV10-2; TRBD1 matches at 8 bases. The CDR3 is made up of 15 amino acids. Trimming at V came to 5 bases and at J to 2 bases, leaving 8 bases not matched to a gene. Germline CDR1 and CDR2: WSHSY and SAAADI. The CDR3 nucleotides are TGCGCCAGCAGTAAGGGACAGGCCCCCGCCTACGAGCAGTACTTC. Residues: CASSKGQAPAYEQYF.

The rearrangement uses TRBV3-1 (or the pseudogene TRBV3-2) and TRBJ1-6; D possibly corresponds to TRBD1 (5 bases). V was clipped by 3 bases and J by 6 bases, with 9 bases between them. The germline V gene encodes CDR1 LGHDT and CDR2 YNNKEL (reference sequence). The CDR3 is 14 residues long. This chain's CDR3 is CASSHPQGNSPLHF. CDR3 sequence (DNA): TGTGCCAGCAGCCACCCCCAGGGTAATTCACCCCTCCACTTT.

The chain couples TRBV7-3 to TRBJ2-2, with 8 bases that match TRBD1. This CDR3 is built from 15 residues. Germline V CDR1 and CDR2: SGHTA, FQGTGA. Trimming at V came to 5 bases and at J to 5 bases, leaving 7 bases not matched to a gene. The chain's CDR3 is CASSNRTGNTGELFF. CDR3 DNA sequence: TGTGCCAGCAGCAATCGGACAGGGAATACCGGGGAGCTGTTTTTT.

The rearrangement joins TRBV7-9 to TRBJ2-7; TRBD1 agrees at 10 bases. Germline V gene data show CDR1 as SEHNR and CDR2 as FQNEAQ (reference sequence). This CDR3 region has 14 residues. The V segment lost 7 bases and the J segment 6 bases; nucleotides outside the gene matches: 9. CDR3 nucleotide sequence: TGTGCCAGCACCCTGACAGGGGGCGGGGGCGAGCAGTACTTC. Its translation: CASTLTGGGGEQYF.

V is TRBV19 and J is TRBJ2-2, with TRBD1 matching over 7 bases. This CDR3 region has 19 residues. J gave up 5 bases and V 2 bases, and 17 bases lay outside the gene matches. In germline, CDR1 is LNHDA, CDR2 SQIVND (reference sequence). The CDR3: CASSIFFPVRTGGTGELFF. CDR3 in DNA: TGTGCCAGTAGTATATTCTTCCCTGTCCGGACAGGTGGAACCGGGGAGCTGTTTTTT.

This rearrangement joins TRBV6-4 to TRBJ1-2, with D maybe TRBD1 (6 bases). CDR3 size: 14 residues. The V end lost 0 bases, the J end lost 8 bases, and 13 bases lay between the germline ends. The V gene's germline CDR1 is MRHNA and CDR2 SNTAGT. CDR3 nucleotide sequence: TGTGCCAGCAGTGACTCGTTCAGGGGCCGAGGCTACACCTTC. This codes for CASSDSFRGRGYTF.

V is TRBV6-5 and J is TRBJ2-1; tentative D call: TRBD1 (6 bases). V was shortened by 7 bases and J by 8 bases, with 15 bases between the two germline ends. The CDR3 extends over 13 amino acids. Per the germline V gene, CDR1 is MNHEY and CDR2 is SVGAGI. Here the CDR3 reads CASTPDSGDEQFF. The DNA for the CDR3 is TGTGCCAGCACACCGGACAGCGGCGATGAGCAGTTCTTC.

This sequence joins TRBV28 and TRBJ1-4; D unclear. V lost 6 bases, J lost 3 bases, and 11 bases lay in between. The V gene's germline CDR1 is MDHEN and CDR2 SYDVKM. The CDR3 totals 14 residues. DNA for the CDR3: TGTGCCAGCAGCATAGATACTGCTAATGAAAAACTGTTTTTT. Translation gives CASSIDTANEKLFF.

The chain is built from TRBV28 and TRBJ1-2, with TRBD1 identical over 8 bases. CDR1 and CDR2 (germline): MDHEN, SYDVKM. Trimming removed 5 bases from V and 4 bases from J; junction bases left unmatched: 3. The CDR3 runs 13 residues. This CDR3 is CASSRTGIYGYTF. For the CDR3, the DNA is TGTGCCAGCAGTCGGACAGGGATCTATGGCTACACCTTC.

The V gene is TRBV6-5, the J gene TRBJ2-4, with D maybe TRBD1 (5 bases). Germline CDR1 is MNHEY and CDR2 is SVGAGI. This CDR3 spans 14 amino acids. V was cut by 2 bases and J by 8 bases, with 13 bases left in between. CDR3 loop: CASSYGAGGDIQYF. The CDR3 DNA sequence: TGTGCCAGCAGTTACGGGGCAGGTGGTGACATTCAGTACTTC.

Here the CDR3 DNA reads TGTGCCAGCAGCCAACCCGGACTAGCGGCCAGAACCTACGAGCAGTACTTC. This codes for CASSQPGLAARTYEQYF. The chain links TRBV3-1 (or the pseudogene TRBV3-2) to TRBJ2-7; 10 bases align to TRBD2. J gave up 2 bases and V 2 bases, and 9 bases lay outside the gene matches. CDR1 and CDR2 from the germline V gene are LGHDT and YNNKEL (reference sequence). The CDR3 has 17 amino acids.

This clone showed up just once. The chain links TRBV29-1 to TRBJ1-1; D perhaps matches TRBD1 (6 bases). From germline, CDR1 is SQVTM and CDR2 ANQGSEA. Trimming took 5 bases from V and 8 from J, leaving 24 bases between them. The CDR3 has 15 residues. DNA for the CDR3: TGCAGCGTTCTTAGGGGGGGACGGCGGGAGGAGGAAGCTTTCTTT. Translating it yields CSVLRGGRREEEAFF. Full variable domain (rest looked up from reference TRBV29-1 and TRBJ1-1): SAVISQKPSRDICQRGTSLTIQCQVDSQVTMMFWYRQQPGQSLTLIATANQGSEATYESGFVIDKFPISRPNLTFSTLTVSNMSPEDSSIYLCSVLRGGRREEEAFFGQGTRLTVV.

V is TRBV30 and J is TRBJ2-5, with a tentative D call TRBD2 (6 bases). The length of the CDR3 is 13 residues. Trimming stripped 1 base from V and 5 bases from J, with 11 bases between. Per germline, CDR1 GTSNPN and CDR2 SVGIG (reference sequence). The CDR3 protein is CAWSGLGFETQYF. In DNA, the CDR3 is TGTGCCTGGAGTGGACTAGGTTTCGAGACCCAGTACTTC.

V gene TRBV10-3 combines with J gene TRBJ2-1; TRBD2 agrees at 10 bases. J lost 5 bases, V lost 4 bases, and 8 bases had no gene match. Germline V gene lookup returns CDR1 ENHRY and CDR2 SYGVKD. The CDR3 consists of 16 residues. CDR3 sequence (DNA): TGTGCCATCAGTGTTACTAGCGGGAACCTAAACAATGAGCAGTTCTTC. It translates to CAISVTSGNLNNEQFF.

The CDR3 DNA sequence: TGTGCCAGCTCACCAGCGCGGCAGGGTTTGTACGAGCAGTACTTC. Translation gives CASSPARQGLYEQYF. The chain is built from TRBV18 and TRBJ2-7; a possible D gene is TRBD1 (5 bases). With 2 bases removed from V and 4 bases from J, the gap between germline ends came to 15 bases. This CDR3 is built from 15 residues. CDR1 and CDR2 from the germline V gene are KGHSH and LQKENI.

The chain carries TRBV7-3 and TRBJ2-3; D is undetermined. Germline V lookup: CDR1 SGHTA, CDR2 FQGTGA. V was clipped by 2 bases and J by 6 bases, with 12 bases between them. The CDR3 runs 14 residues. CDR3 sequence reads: CASSLGTPTDTQYF. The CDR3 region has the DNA TGTGCCAGCAGCTTAGGTACGCCTACGGATACGCAGTATTTT. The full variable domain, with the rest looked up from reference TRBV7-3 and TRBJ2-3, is GAGVSQTPSNKVTEKGKYVELRCDPISGHTALYWYRQSLGQGPEFLIYFQGTGAADDSGLPNDRFFAVRPEGSVSTLKIQRTERGDSAVYLCASSLGTPTDTQYFGPGTRLTVL.

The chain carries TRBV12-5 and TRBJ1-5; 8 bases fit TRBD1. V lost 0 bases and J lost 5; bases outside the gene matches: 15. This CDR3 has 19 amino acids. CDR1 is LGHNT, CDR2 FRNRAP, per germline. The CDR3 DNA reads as TGTGCTAGTGGTTTGGTACCAAAACAGGGGGGGTGGGAACATCAGCCCCAGCATTTT. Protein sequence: CASGLVPKQGGWEHQPQHF.

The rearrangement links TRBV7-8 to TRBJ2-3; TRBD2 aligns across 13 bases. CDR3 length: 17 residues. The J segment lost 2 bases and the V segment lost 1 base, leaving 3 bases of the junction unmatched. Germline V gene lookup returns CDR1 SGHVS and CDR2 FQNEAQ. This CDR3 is CASSLGLAGGYTDTQYF. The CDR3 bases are TGTGCCAGCAGCTTAGGACTAGCGGGAGGTTACACAGATACGCAGTATTTT.

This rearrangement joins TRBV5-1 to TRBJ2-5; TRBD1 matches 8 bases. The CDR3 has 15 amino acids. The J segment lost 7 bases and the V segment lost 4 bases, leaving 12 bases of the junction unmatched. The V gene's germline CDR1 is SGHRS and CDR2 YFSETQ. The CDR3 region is CASSPGTGSLWTQYF. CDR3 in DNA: TGCGCCAGCAGCCCTGGGACAGGCTCCCTCTGGACCCAGTACTTC. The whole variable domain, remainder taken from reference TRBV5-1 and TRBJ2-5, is KAGVTQTPRYLIKTRGQQVTLSCSPISGHRSVSWYQQTPGQGLQFLFEYFSETQRNKGNFPGRFSGRQFSNSRSEMNVSTLELGDSALYLCASSPGTGSLWTQYFGPGTRLLVL.

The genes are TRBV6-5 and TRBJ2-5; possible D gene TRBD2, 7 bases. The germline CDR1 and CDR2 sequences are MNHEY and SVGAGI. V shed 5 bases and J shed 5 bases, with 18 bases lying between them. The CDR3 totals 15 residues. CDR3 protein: CASSRAGRGSETQYF. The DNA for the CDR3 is TGTGCCAGCAGTCGGGCGGGGAGGGGGTCGGAGACCCAGTACTTC.

CDR3 coding DNA: TGTGCCAGCAGTGAGGTGACATCGACGCCCTATGGCTACACCTTC. Protein sequence: CASSEVTSTPYGYTF. The genes are TRBV6-1 and TRBJ1-2, with unresolved D. Trimming took off 3 bases at V and 4 bases at J, with 15 bases between the two ends. This CDR3 region has 15 residues. Germline CDR1 is MNHNS and CDR2 is SASEGT.

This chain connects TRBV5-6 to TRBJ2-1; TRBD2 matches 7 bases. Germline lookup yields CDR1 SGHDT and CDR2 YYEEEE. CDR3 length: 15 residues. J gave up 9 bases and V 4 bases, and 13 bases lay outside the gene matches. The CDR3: CASSPLGRTTSEQFF. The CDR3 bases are TGTGCCAGCAGCCCCCTCGGGAGGACTACCAGTGAGCAGTTCTTC.

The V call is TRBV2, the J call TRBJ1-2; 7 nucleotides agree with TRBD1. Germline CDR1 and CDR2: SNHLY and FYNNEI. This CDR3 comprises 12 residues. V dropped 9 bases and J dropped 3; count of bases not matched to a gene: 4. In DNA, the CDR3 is TGTGCCAGGACAGGGTTTTACTATGGCTACACCTTC. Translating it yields CARTGFYYGYTF. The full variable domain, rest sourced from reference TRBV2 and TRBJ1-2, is EPEVTQTPSHQVTQMGQEVILRCVPISNHLYFYWYRQILGQKVEFLVSFYNNEISEKSEIFDDQFSVERPDGSNFTLKIRSTKLEDSAMYFCARTGFYYGYTFGSGTRLTVV.